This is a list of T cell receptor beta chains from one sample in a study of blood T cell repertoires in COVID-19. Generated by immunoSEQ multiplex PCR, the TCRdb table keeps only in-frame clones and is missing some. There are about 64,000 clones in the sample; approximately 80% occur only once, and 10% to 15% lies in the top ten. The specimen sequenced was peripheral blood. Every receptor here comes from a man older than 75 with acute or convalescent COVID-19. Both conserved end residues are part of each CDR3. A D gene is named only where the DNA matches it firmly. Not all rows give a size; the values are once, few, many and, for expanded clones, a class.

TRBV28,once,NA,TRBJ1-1,TGTGCCAGCAGTCTGATCTACGGGGGGCAAACTGAAGCTTTCTTT,CASSLIYGGQTEAFF
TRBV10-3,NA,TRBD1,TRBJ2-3,TGTGCCATCAGTGCGTTTGGACAGGGAATTTTCACAGATACGCAGTATTTT,CAISAFGQGIFTDTQYF
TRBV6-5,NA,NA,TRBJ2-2,TGTGCCAGCCAGGTCCAGGGTGCGTCCGGGGAGCTGTTTTTT,CASQVQGASGELFF
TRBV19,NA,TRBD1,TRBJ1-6,TGTGCCAGTAGGGGGCAGGGGGGTTCACCCCTCCACTTT,CASRGQGGSPLHF
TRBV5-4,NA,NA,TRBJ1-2,TGTGCCAGCAGCTCATACAGGGCCTCCGGGGAGTATGGCTACACCTTC,CASSSYRASGEYGYTF
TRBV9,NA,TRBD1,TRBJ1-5,TGTGCCAGCGGACGGACAGGGGCAAGTCAGCCCCAGCATTTT,CASGRTGASQPQHF
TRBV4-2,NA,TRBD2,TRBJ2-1,TGTGCCAGCAGCCAGGTAATGGGGCTAGCGGGTGCCAATGAGCAGTTCTTC,CASSQVMGLAGANEQFF
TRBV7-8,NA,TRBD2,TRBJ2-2,TGTGCCAGCAGCTTAGGTTGGCGAGCGGGAGACACCGGGGAGCTGTTTTTT,CASSLGWRAGDTGELFF
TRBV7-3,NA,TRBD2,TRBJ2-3,TGTGCCAGCAGCTTAAATACGGGAGGGGTAGATACGCAGTATTTT,CASSLNTGGVDTQYF
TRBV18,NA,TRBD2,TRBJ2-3,TGTGCCAGCTCACCCCTAGCGGGGAGCACAGATACGCAGTATTTT,CASSPLAGSTDTQYF
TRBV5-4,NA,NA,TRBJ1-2,TGTGCCAGCAGCTTGGGAGGCGGGGGGCTGAGGGGCTACACCTTC,CASSLGGGGLRGYTF